These T cell receptor beta chains were read from a single sample in a study of T-cell memory formation after mild COVID-19. Each CDR3 protein gets one entry after TCRdb re-called the 5' RACE reads with MiXCR. The sample comprises approximately 290,000 distinct CDR3 sequences, approximately 19% of which are singletons, and roughly 21% rests with the top ten. The source material was PBMCs or a T cell subset sorted from them (not recorded which). These receptors were collected from a man aged 18 to 30 who had mild COVID-19 (a few samples of this study predate the infection). Cell type and time point are not known. Both conserved end residues are part of each CDR3. D genes are given only for firm matches. Rows give clone size only sometimes, using once, few, many, or a class for an expanded clone.

CDR3,DNA,V,D,J,size
CASSSGPFQETQYF,TGTGCCAGCAGCTCCGGACCCTTCCAAGAGACCCAGTACTTC,TRBV5-6,-,TRBJ2-5,many
CASRLTGFGIQYF,TGTGCCAGCAGACTGACAGGGTTTGGAATTCAGTACTTC,TRBV12-3/TRBV12-4,TRBD1,TRBJ2-4,-
CATSDFPDTDTQYF,TGTGCCACCAGTGATTTTCCCGACACAGATACGCAGTATTTT,TRBV24-1,-,TRBJ2-3,-
CASSQGGNTIYF,TGTGCCAGCTCCCAAGGGGGAAACACCATATATTTT,TRBV12-3/TRBV12-4,-,TRBJ1-3,many
CASSLAASSEETQYF,TGCGCCAGCAGCTTGGCAGCTAGCAGTGAAGAGACCCAGTACTTC,TRBV5-1,-,TRBJ2-5,many
CASSQETGGQPQHF,TGCGCCAGCAGCCAAGAAACAGGTGGTCAGCCCCAGCATTTT,TRBV4-1,-,TRBJ1-5,-
CASSEYRLANVLTF,TGTGCCAGCAGTGAATACAGGTTGGCCAACGTCCTGACTTTC,TRBV6-1,-,TRBJ2-6,-
CASSRNGDRDDQPQHF,TGTGCCAGCAGCCGAAACGGGGACAGGGATGATCAGCCCCAGCATTTT,TRBV7-6,TRBD1,TRBJ1-5,-
CASRPAGGSTDTQYF,TGCGCCAGCAGGCCAGCGGGGGGTAGCACAGATACGCAGTATTTT,TRBV5-1,TRBD2,TRBJ2-3,many
CASSLVTITDTQYF,TGTGCCAGCAGCTTAGTAACCATCACAGATACGCAGTATTTT,TRBV11-2,-,TRBJ2-3,-
CASSLENSFNSPLHF,TGTGCCAGCAGCTTAGAGAACTCATTTAATTCACCCCTCCACTTT,TRBV7-2,-,TRBJ1-6,-
CASSSRVSDTQYF,TGTGCCAGCAGTTCCCGGGTCTCAGATACGCAGTATTTT,TRBV12-3/TRBV12-4,-,TRBJ2-3,few
CASSPTSKTYEQYF,TGTGCCAGCTCACCGACATCGAAAACCTACGAGCAGTACTTC,TRBV18,-,TRBJ2-7,few
CASSAASPGDTQYF,TGTGCCAGCAGCGCCGCTTCCCCAGGGGATACGCAGTATTTT,TRBV6-2/TRBV6-3,-,TRBJ2-3,few
CASSVQGSGELFF,TGTGCCAGCAGCGTACAGGGTAGCGGGGAGCTGTTTTTT,TRBV9,-,TRBJ2-2,-
CASSPLAGGTEAFF,TGTGCCAGCAGCCCCCTTGCGGGGGGGACTGAAGCTTTCTTT,TRBV7-3,-,TRBJ1-1,few
CASSKNPGQGEETQYF,TGTGCCAGCAGTAAGAACCCGGGACAGGGGGAAGAGACCCAGTACTTC,TRBV27,TRBD1,TRBJ2-5,-
CATSVPGQGETQYF,TGTGCCACCAGCGTCCCGGGACAGGGGGAGACCCAGTACTTC,TRBV10-3,TRBD1,TRBJ2-5,-
CASSPQGGPQHF,TGTGCCAGCAGTCCCCAGGGGGGGCCCCAGCATTTT,TRBV12-3/TRBV12-4,TRBD1,TRBJ1-5,-
CASSYNGRNKAFF,TGTGCCAGCAGCTATAATGGACGGAATAAAGCTTTCTTT,TRBV11-2,-,TRBJ1-1,-
CASSLGRAAEAFF,TGTGCCAGCAGCTTAGGGAGAGCGGCTGAAGCTTTCTTT,TRBV6-5,-,TRBJ1-1,-
CASRWGRMNTEAFF,TGTGCCAGCAGATGGGGACGGATGAACACTGAAGCTTTCTTT,TRBV6-6,-,TRBJ1-1,-
CASSQVFGAGGYEQYF,TGTGCCAGCAGCCAAGTTTTCGGGGCAGGGGGCTACGAGCAGTACTTC,TRBV4-2,TRBD1,TRBJ2-7,many
CASSLVTEETQYF,TGCGCCAGCAGCTTGGTCACGGAAGAGACCCAGTACTTC,TRBV5-1,-,TRBJ2-5,many
CASLERRTDTQYF,TGTGCCAGCCTTGAAAGACGGACAGATACGCAGTATTTT,TRBV2,-,TRBJ2-3,few
CASSQESGPGRDTQYF,TGCGCCAGCAGCCAAGAATCGGGTCCGGGAAGGGATACGCAGTATTTT,TRBV4-3,-,TRBJ2-3,-
CASSFYREPQSTDTQYF,TGTGCCAGCAGCTTCTACAGAGAACCACAAAGCACAGATACGCAGTATTTT,TRBV11-2,-,TRBJ2-3,-
CASSLVESAGEQYF,TGTGCCAGCAGCTTAGTTGAAAGCGCAGGCGAGCAGTACTTC,TRBV7-2,-,TRBJ2-7,-
CASTNRQGAHTEAFF,TGCGCCAGCACCAACCGACAGGGGGCTCACACTGAAGCTTTCTTT,TRBV4-1,TRBD1,TRBJ1-1,-
CSSRYNEQFF,TGCAGCTCAAGGTACAATGAGCAGTTCTTC,TRBV29-1,-,TRBJ2-1,-
CASSLEQDTGELFF,TGTGCCAGCAGCTTAGAGCAGGACACCGGGGAGCTGTTTTTT,TRBV7-2,-,TRBJ2-2,-
CASSLLGIPSPLHF,TGTGCCAGCAGCTTATTGGGGATTCCTTCACCCCTCCACTTT,TRBV7-9,-,TRBJ1-6,-
CASSFGGAYGYTF,TGTGCCAGCAGCTTTGGGGGGGCCTATGGCTACACCTTC,TRBV7-9,-,TRBJ1-2,-
CSVDRANYGYTF,TGCAGCGTCGACAGGGCTAACTATGGCTACACCTTC,TRBV29-1,TRBD1,TRBJ1-2,-
CASSDRGQGYTF,TGTGCCAGCAGTGACAGGGGGCAAGGCTACACCTTC,TRBV28,TRBD1,TRBJ1-2,-
CASRQSSGNTIYF,TGTGCCAGCAGGCAGAGCTCTGGAAACACCATATATTTT,TRBV7-2,-,TRBJ1-3,-
CASSRSGLGEKLFF,TGTGCCAGCAGTCGATCAGGGTTAGGCGAAAAACTGTTTTTT,TRBV7-9,-,TRBJ1-4,few
CASSPRDLPYYEQYF,TGTGCCAGCAGCCCGCGGGACCTACCTTATTACGAGCAGTACTTC,TRBV12-3/TRBV12-4,-,TRBJ2-7,-
CASSSGAGVPDTQYF,TGCGCCAGCTCCTCGGGAGCGGGGGTTCCAGATACGCAGTATTTT,TRBV5-1,TRBD2,TRBJ2-3,few
CSARLGQETQYF,TGCAGCGCTAGGTTGGGCCAAGAGACCCAGTACTTC,TRBV29-1,-,TRBJ2-5,few
CASSFSTGMNTEAFF,TGCGCCAGCAGCTTCTCGACCGGCATGAACACTGAAGCTTTCTTT,TRBV5-1,-,TRBJ1-1,many
CASSPTGWTEAFF,TGTGCCAGCAGCCCGACAGGGTGGACTGAAGCTTTCTTT,TRBV5-6,TRBD1,TRBJ1-1,-
CASSLGVREVYF,TGCGCCAGCAGCTTGGGGGTCAGAGAGGTGTATTTT,TRBV5-1,-,TRBJ2-3,once
CSAMRGYEQYF,TGCAGTGCTATGAGGGGTTACGAGCAGTACTTC,TRBV20-1,-,TRBJ2-7,-
CSAFRDREYGYTF,TGCAGTGCTTTCCGGGACAGGGAGTATGGCTACACCTTC,TRBV20-1,TRBD1,TRBJ1-2,few
CASSLPQSNYGYTF,TGCGCCAGCAGCTTGCCCCAGTCTAACTATGGCTACACCTTC,TRBV5-1,-,TRBJ1-2,few
CASSRRVDGYTGELFF,TGCGCCAGCAGTAGGAGGGTTGACGGTTACACCGGGGAGCTGTTTTTT,TRBV5-1,-,TRBJ2-2,few
CASSGMATEAFF,TGTGCCAGCTCGGGGATGGCCACTGAAGCTTTCTTT,TRBV18,-,TRBJ1-1,-